Listed here is a single T cell receptor beta chain. The data belong to a study of siplizumab effects on memory and regulatory T cells. Assays captured roughly 110,000 TCR templates per sample. The repertoire was sequenced with immunoSEQ multiplex PCR; TCRdb's copy has only in-frame clones and lacks some. The sample contains approximately 70,000 clones, roughly nine tenths of which appear only once. This CDR3 has 14 amino acids. Per germline, CDR1 MNHEY and CDR2 SMNVEV (reference sequence). V lost 0 bases and J lost 0, with 5 bases in between. The sample taken for sequencing was CD8+ T cells sorted from blood. This TCR came from a human donor in good health. The chain is built from TRBV27 and TRBJ1-1; D is unclear. The CDR3 loop reads CASSLSSVNTEAFF. The CDR3 DNA is TGTGCCAGCAGTTTATCTTCGGTGAACACTGAAGCTTTCTTT.